Below are 16 T cell receptor beta chains sequenced from a single sample in a study of T-cell reconstitution after alpha-beta-depleted transplantation in children. Researchers prepared the TCRbeta library using unique molecular identifiers, the study reports. TCRdb re-analysed the PCR reads in MiXCR, keeping a single row per CDR3 protein. Of about 610,000 distinct CDR3 sequences listed, under 12% are singletons. Sequenced material: PBMCs from the stem cell graft donor, taken from the stem cell graft. Receptors originate from a human donor who donated a stem cell graft to a child with acute myeloid leukemia.

This clonotype was seen a few times. This chain links TRBV9 with TRBJ2-5; D perhaps matches TRBD2 (6 bases). The CDR3 sequence is 14 residues long. Germline V gives CDR1 SGDLS, CDR2 YYNGEE. Trimming cost V 4 bases and J 2 bases, with 12 bases left between them. The CDR3 DNA sequence: TGTGCCAGCAGCTCCGGGACTTCGCAAGAGACCCAGTACTTC. It yields the protein CASSSGTSQETQYF.

This clonotype has ten or more counts. The chain uses TRBV30 and TRBJ2-6, with D hard to call. This CDR3 is 14 amino acids long. Deletions cut 0 bases from V and 4 bases from J, with 7 bases between. Germline CDR1 is GTSNPN and CDR2 is SVGIG (reference sequence). Written as DNA, the CDR3 is TGTGCCTGGAGTGTACTGCAGGGGGCCAACGTCCTGACTTTC. Its translation: CAWSVLQGANVLTF.

J is TRBJ2-1 and V is TRBV30; TRBD2 matches at 11 bases. CDR3 length: 14 amino acids. Germline CDR1 reads GTSNPN; CDR2 reads SVGIG (reference sequence). The V segment lost 2 bases and the J segment 10 bases; nucleotides outside the gene matches: 7. The CDR3 coding sequence is TGTGCCTGGAGTTCTCTAGCGGGAGGAAGGGAGCAGTTCTTC. Protein: CAWSSLAGGREQFF.

The sample holds a few counts of this clonotype. The genes are TRBV28 and TRBJ1-6, with 9 bases that match TRBD1. Germline values: CDR1 MDHEN, CDR2 SYDVKM. The CDR3 has 15 amino acids. The V segment lost 5 bases and the J segment 9 bases; nucleotides outside the gene matches: 8. DNA of the CDR3: TGTGCCAGCAGTCTCCGGGGGACAGGGATTTCACCCCTCCACTTT. It specifies CASSLRGTGISPLHF.

This clonotype was detected ten times or more. The chain employs TRBV20-1 and TRBJ2-1, with 13 bases fitting TRBD2. Germline V gene data show CDR1 as DFQATT and CDR2 as SNEGSKA (reference sequence). V shed 5 bases, J shed 5 bases, and the junction held 15 bases outside the gene matches. This CDR3 spans 18 amino acids. CDR3 nucleotides: TGCAGTGCTTGCCCCTCTCCGGGACTAGCGGGAATAAACAATGAGCAGTTCTTC. This encodes CSACPSPGLAGINNEQFF.

Only a few counts were recorded for this clonotype. This chain's CDR3 is CASSFDGSINNEQFF. The DNA of the CDR3 is TGTGCCAGCAGTTTTGACGGGAGTATCAACAATGAGCAGTTCTTC. The gene calls are TRBV12-3 or TRBV12-4 and TRBJ2-1; TRBD2 might be the D (6 bases). V was pared by 3 bases and J by 5 bases, with 14 bases between. The CDR3 totals 15 residues.

This clonotype was counted only a few times. V usage is TRBV3-1 and J usage is TRBJ2-1, with TRBD2 identical over 13 bases. Germline V lookup: CDR1 LGHDT, CDR2 YNNKEL (reference sequence). V was pared by 4 bases and J by 4 bases, with 4 bases of the junction left unmatched. The CDR3 sequence is 16 residues long. This chain's CDR3 is CASSLWTSGGYNEQFF. The CDR3 nucleotides read TGTGCCAGCAGCCTTTGGACTAGCGGGGGATACAATGAGCAGTTCTTC.

J is TRBJ1-6 and V is TRBV9, with D unclear. Germline V gene sequence: CDR1 SGDLS, CDR2 YYNGEE. V was pared by 4 bases and J by 8 bases, with 10 bases between. This CDR3 has 13 residues. This chain's CDR3 is CASSPQRDSPLHF. The CDR3 DNA reads TGTGCCAGCAGCCCACAAAGGGATTCACCCCTCCACTTT.

This clonotype was counted ten times or more. The rearrangement links TRBV7-3 to TRBJ2-3, with 8 bases identical to TRBD1. The CDR3 is made up of 15 amino acids. The germline V gene encodes CDR1 SGHTA and CDR2 FQGTGA. The J segment lost 2 bases and the V segment lost 6 bases, leaving 7 bases of the junction unmatched. CDR3 sequence reads: CASRLTGGNTDTQYF. In DNA, the CDR3 is TGTGCCAGCAGACTAACAGGGGGGAACACAGATACGCAGTATTTT.

This clonotype has only a few counts. V is TRBV2 and J is TRBJ2-3; D possibly corresponds to TRBD1 (6 bases). This CDR3 is 14 amino acids long. With 6 bases removed from V and 2 bases from J, the gap between germline ends came to 12 bases. From germline, CDR1 is SNHLY and CDR2 FYNNEI. CDR3 residues: CASSAGQYTDTQYF. The CDR3 region has the DNA TGTGCCAGCAGCGCTGGACAGTACACAGATACGCAGTATTTT.

This clonotype occurred a few times. The rearrangement uses TRBV19 and TRBJ2-1; unclear D gene. CDR1 is LNHDA and CDR2 is SQIVND in the germline V gene (reference sequence). Trimming left V 9 bases short and J 5 bases short, with 17 bases between. This CDR3 spans 14 amino acids. CDR3 in DNA: TGTGCCAGCGCCGCGGTAGTTGGCCACAATGAGCAGTTCTTC. Amino acids: CASAAVVGHNEQFF.

This chain uses TRBV7-9 with TRBJ2-7; D possibly matches TRBD1 or TRBD2 (5 bases each). With 1 base removed from V and 7 bases from J, the gap between germline ends came to 17 bases. Germline values: CDR1 SEHNR, CDR2 FQNEAQ (reference sequence). CDR3 size: 15 residues. Written as DNA, the CDR3 is TGTGCCAGCAGCTTAGATGGGCAGGGATCGGGGGAGCAGTACTTC. Translated, it gives CASSLDGQGSGEQYF.

The chain has TRBV28 and TRBJ2-5; 13 nucleotides match TRBD2. This CDR3 is 18 amino acids long. Germline V gene data show CDR1 as MDHEN and CDR2 as SYDVKM. V lost 5 bases, J lost 0 bases, and 9 bases stayed unmatched. The CDR3 spells CASSPPLAGGEYQETQYF. For the CDR3, the DNA is TGTGCCAGCAGTCCCCCACTAGCGGGAGGGGAGTACCAAGAGACCCAGTACTTC.

This clonotype has just a few counts. The chain carries TRBV6-6 and TRBJ1-5; no definite D call. Deletions cut 7 bases from V and 4 bases from J, with 11 bases between. The CDR3 runs 13 residues. CDR1 and CDR2 from the germline V gene are MNHNY and SVGAGI (reference sequence). The CDR3 nucleotides are TGTGCCAGCACCTTCCACCTGAATCAGCCCCAGCATTTT. Amino acid sequence: CASTFHLNQPQHF.

This clonotype was seen ten or more times. This chain's CDR3 is CAGGRLSYEQYF. CDR3 DNA sequence: TGCGCAGGCGGGAGGCTCTCCTACGAGCAGTACTTC. The rearrangement links TRBV20-1 to TRBJ2-7, with 8 bases matching TRBD2. This CDR3 has 12 amino acids. From germline, CDR1 is DFQATT and CDR2 SNEGSKA (reference sequence).

This clonotype occurred many times. The rearrangement joins TRBV7-3 to TRBJ1-2; no clear D gene. Trimming took 2 bases from V and 5 from J, leaving 9 bases between them. The CDR3 consists of 13 residues. Germline loops: CDR1 SGHTA, CDR2 FQGTGA. CDR3 nucleotides: TGTGCCAGCAGCTTACCCGGTTATTATGGCTACACCTTC. Its translation: CASSLPGYYGYTF.